Only a few counts were recorded for the clone carrying this T cell receptor (beta chain). This entry belongs to a study of early T cells in non-severe SARS-CoV-2 infection. In the study overall: The authors sequenced bulk RNA from unsorted whole blood, leaving chains unpaired.

One entry per CDR3 protein, called by TCRdb with MiXCR from the 5' RACE reads. The sample consists of about 33,000 distinct CDR3 sequences, 5% to 6% of them appearing once. V lost 3 bases, J lost 2 bases, and 7 bases lay in between. This CDR3 spans 13 amino acids. The receptor was derived from an adult who was a healthcare worker with PCR-confirmed SARS-CoV-2 infection or an uninfected control (not recorded which). Sequencing used whole blood. The genes are TRBV12-3 or TRBV12-4 and TRBJ1-1; D uncertain. The CDR3 here is CASSFPRNTEAFF. CDR3 in DNA: TGTGCCAGCAGTTTCCCCAGAAACACTGAAGCTTTCTTT.